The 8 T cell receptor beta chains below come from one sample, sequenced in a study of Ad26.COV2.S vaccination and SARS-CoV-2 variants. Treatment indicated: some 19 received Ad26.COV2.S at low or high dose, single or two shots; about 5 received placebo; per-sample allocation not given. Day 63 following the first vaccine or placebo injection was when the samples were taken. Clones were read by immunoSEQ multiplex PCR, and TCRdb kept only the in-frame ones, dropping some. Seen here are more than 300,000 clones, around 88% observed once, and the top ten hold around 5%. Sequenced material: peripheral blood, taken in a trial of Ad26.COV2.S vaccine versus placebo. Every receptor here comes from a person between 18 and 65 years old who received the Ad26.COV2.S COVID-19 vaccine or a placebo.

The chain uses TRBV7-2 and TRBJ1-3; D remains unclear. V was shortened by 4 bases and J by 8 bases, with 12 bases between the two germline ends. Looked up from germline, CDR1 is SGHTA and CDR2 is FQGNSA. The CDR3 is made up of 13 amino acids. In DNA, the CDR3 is TGTGCCAGCAGCTCCCCTTCAACGTACACCATATATTTT. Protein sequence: CASSSPSTYTIYF.

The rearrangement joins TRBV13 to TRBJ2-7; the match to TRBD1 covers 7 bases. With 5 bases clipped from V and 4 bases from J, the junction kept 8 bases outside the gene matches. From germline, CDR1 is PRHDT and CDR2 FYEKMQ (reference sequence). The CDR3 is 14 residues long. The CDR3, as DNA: TGTGCCAGCAGCCTCCGGCAGGGGGTTTACGAGCAGTACTTC. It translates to CASSLRQGVYEQYF.

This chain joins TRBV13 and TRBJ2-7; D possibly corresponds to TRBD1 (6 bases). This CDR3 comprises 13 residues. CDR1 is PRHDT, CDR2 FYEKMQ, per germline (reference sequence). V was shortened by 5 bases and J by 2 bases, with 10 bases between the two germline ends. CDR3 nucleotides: TGTGCCAGCAGCCTTGGACAGACCTACGAGCAGTACTTC. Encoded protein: CASSLGQTYEQYF.

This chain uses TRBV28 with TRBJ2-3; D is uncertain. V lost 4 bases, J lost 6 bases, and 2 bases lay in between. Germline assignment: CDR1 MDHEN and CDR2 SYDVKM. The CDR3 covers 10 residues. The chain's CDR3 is CASSWDTQYF. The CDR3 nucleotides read TGTGCCAGCAGTTGGGATACGCAGTATTTT.

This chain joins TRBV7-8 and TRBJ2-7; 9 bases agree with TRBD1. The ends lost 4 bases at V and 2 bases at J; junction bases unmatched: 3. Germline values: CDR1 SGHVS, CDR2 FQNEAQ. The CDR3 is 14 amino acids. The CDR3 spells CASSSWDRAYEQYF. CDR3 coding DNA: TGTGCCAGCAGCTCCTGGGACAGGGCCTACGAGCAGTACTTC.

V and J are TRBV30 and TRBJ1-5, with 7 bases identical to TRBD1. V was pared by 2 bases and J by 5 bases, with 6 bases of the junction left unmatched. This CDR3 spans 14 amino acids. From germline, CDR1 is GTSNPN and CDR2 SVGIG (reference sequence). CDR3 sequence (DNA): TGTGCCTGGAGTTCGCGACAGGGCGATCAGCCCCAGCATTTT. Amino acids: CAWSSRQGDQPQHF. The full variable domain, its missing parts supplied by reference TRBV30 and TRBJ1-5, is SQTIHQWPATLVQPVGSPLSLECTVEGTSNPNLYWYRQAAGRGLQLLFYSVGIGQISSEVPQNLSASRPQDRQFILSSKKLLLSDSGFYLCAWSSRQGDQPQHFGDGTRLSIL.

The CDR3 here is CASSFGLAENYEQYF. CDR3 coding DNA: TGTGCCAGCAGTTTCGGACTAGCGGAGAACTACGAGCAGTACTTC. The chain employs TRBV7-9 and TRBJ2-7; 10 nucleotides agree with TRBD2. Germline assignment: CDR1 SEHNR and CDR2 FQNEAQ (reference sequence). V was pared by 6 bases and J by 3 bases, with 8 bases of the junction left unmatched. There are 15 residues in the CDR3.

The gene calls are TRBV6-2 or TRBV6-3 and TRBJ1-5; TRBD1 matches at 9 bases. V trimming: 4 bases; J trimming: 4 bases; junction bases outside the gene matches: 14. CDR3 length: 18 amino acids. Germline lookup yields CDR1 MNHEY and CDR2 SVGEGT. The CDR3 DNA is TGTGCCAGCAGTTCCCCCCCGGACAGGGGCAGGCTGAATCAGCCCCAGCATTTT. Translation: CASSSPPDRGRLNQPQHF.